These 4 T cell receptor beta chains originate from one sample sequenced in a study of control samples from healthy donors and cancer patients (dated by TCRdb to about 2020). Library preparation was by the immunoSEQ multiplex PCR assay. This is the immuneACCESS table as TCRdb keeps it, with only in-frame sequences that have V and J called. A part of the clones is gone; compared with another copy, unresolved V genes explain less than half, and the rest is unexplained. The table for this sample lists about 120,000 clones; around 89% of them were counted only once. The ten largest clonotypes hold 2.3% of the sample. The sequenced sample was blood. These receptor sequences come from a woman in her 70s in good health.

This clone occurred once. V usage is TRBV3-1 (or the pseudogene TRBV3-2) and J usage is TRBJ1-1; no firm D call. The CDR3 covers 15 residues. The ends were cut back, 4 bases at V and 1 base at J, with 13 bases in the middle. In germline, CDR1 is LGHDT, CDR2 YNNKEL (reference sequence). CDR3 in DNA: TGTGCCAGCAGCCCCGCTTACAGCCAGAACACTGAAGCTTTCTTT. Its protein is CASSPAYSQNTEAFF.

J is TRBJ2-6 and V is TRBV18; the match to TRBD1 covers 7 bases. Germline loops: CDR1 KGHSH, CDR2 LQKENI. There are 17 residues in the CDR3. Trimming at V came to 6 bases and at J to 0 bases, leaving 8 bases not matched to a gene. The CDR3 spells CASSTTGTGSGANVLTF. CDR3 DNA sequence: TGTGCCAGCTCCACGACAGGGACGGGCTCTGGGGCCAACGTCCTGACTTTC. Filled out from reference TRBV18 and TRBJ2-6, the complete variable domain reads NAGVMQNPRHLVRRRGQEARLRCSPMKGHSHVYWYRQLPEEGLKFMVYLQKENIIDESGMPKERFSAEFPKEGPSILRIQQVVRGDSAAYFCASSTTGTGSGANVLTFGAGSRLTVL.

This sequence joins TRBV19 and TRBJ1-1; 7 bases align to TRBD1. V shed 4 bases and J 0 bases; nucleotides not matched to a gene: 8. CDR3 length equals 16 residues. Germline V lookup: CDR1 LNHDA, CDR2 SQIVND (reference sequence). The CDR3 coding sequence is TGTGCCAGTAGTAGGAGACAGGGCGTTATGAACACTGAAGCTTTCTTT. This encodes CASSRRQGVMNTEAFF. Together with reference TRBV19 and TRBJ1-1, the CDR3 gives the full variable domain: DGGITQSPKYLFRKEGQNVTLSCEQNLNHDAMYWYRQDPGQGLRLIYYSQIVNDFQKGDIAEGYSVSREKKESFPLTVTSAQKNPTAFYLCASSRRQGVMNTEAFFGQGTRLTVV.

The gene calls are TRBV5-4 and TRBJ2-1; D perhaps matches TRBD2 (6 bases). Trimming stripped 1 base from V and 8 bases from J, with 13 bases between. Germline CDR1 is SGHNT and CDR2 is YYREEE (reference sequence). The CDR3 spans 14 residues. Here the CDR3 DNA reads TGTGCCAGCAGCTTGTCGACTTGGGAGGATGAGCAGTTCTTC. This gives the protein CASSLSTWEDEQFF.